This T cell receptor beta chain is drawn from a study of OX40 agonist ivuxolimab in advanced cancers. To note about this clone: The antigen is not known.

Trimming left V 4 bases short and J 1 base short, with 9 bases between. Germline assignment: CDR1 SGHRS and CDR2 YFSETQ. CDR3 length: 14 amino acids. Libraries were prepared by immunoSEQ multiplex PCR; TCRdb keeps only in-frame clonotypes and omits some of them. The table shows approximately 80,000 clones, with approximately 85% occurring only once. Patients with a history of autoimmune disease or on systemic immunosuppression were excluded. General study results and limits: At 0.1-3.0 mg/kg, partial responders had clonal expansion among the lowest observed. The CD4+ and CD8+ T cells in the blood had expanded clonally by week 6 at 0.1 to 3.0 mg/kg. Antigen specificity was not determined for the expanded peripheral T cells.

The V gene is TRBV5-1, the J gene TRBJ1-3; D remains ambiguous. The sequencing used CD4+ or CD8+ T cells sorted from blood, collected in a trial of the OX40 agonist ivuxolimab. The TCR sequence derives from an adult with an advanced solid tumor such as melanoma, head and neck, liver or kidney cancer. The CDR3 nucleotides are TGCGCCAGCAGCCTATCGGGGTCTGGAAACACCATATATTTT. Protein: CASSLSGSGNTIYF.